The next 28 T cell receptor beta chains were all read from a single sample in a study of T cell responses to AZD1222 COVID-19 vaccine. The repertoire was sequenced with immunoSEQ multiplex PCR; TCRdb's copy has only in-frame clones and lacks some. Counted here are 150,000 or so clones, 80% to 95% occurring once; the ten biggest clones make up roughly 1.2%. The sample here was peripheral blood, taken 28 days after the second AZD1222 dose. These receptor sequences come from an adult who received the AZD1222 COVID-19 vaccine.

The chain recombines TRBV6-2 or TRBV6-3 with TRBJ1-2; 10 positions match TRBD1. This CDR3 is 13 amino acids long. Trimming took 6 bases from V and 7 from J; bases not matched to a gene: 5. The V gene's germline CDR1 is MNHEY and CDR2 SVGEGT. The DNA of the CDR3 is TGTGCCAGCAGCCAGGGACAGGGGTTTGGCTACACCTTC. Translating gives CASSQGQGFGYTF.

The chain uses TRBV7-6 and TRBJ2-7; D might be TRBD1 (5 bases). CDR3 length equals 13 residues. Germline CDR1 reads SGHVS; CDR2 reads FNYEAQ. The ends were cut back, 0 bases at V and 3 bases at J, with 6 bases in the middle. The CDR3 loop reads CASSLADSYEQYF. The CDR3 region has the DNA TGTGCCAGCAGCTTAGCCGACAGCTACGAGCAGTACTTC.

CDR3 nucleotide sequence: TGTGCCAGCAGCTTGGTTGGACCGGGGACCTACGAGCAGTACTTC. This translates into CASSLVGPGTYEQYF. The rearrangement uses TRBV5-6 and TRBJ2-7; a weak D match, TRBD2 (5 bases). CDR1 SGHDT and CDR2 YYEEEE come from the germline V gene. This CDR3 contains 15 residues. The V and J ends lost 0 bases and 2 bases respectively, with 12 bases between them.

As to this clone: This same CDR3 is encoded by further DNA sequences in the sample. CDR3 region: CASSPRTDTQYF. The CDR3 DNA is TGTGCCAGCTCACCACGCACAGATACGCAGTATTTT. This chain connects TRBV18 to TRBJ2-3, with D unresolved. CDR1 is KGHSH, CDR2 LQKENI, per germline. CDR3 length: 12 residues. V was trimmed by 1 base and J by 1 base, leaving 0 bases between them.

The genes are TRBV2 and TRBJ2-5; TRBD2 aligns across 11 bases. CDR1 and CDR2 from the germline V gene are SNHLY and FYNNEI. V lost 4 bases to trimming and J lost 7 bases; unmatched junction nucleotides: 5. The CDR3 extends over 14 amino acids. The CDR3 sequence: CASSVLAGDGTQYF. DNA for the CDR3: TGTGCCAGCAGTGTACTAGCGGGAGATGGGACCCAGTACTTC.

This chain connects TRBV21-1 to TRBJ2-1; no check of the table's D call, TRBD2, against the DNA was made. TRBV21-1 is reported as a pseudogene. The CDR3 length is 16 residues. The chain's CDR3 is CASSKGKAGGDNEQFF. CDR3 DNA: TGTGCCAGCAGCAAAGGGAAAGCGGGAGGCGACAATGAGCAGTTCTTC.

The chain recombines TRBV6-5 with TRBJ2-7; TRBD1 is a possible D gene (5 bases). The V and J ends lost 6 bases and 0 bases respectively, with 12 bases between them. This CDR3 has 14 amino acids. Germline CDR1 and CDR2: MNHEY and SVGAGI. The CDR3 nucleotides read TGTGCCAGCAGAAGACAGCCCGACTCCTACGAGCAGTACTTC. Translated: CASRRQPDSYEQYF.

The count of this clone is one. The chain carries TRBV18 and TRBJ1-2; D uncertain. V shed 3 bases and J shed 5 bases, with 10 bases lying between them. Per the germline V gene, CDR1 is KGHSH and CDR2 is LQKENI. The CDR3 covers 13 residues. The DNA for the CDR3 is TGTGCCAGCTCACCTGGTCTAGGGTATGGCTACACCTTC. This encodes CASSPGLGYGYTF.

The chain is built from TRBV21-1 and TRBJ1-4; TRBD1 reflects the table's D call only, with no check against the DNA. TRBV21-1 constitutes a pseudogene. This CDR3 has 15 residues. The CDR3 nucleotides read TGTGCCAGCAGCAAATACTGGGGGCCGAATGAAAAACTGTTTTTT. Protein sequence: CASSKYWGPNEKLFF.

In its sample, this clone was seen once. The chain has TRBV7-6 and TRBJ2-3; D unclear. V was pared by 6 bases and J by 3 bases, with 10 bases between. Germline CDR1 SGHVS, CDR2 FNYEAQ. The CDR3 is 13 amino acids. Here the CDR3 reads CASSAGVTDTQYF. In DNA form, the CDR3 reads TGTGCCAGCAGTGCTGGAGTTACAGATACGCAGTATTTT.

This clone has just a few counts. The CDR3 region is CTSSQEGGDNNTGELFF. CDR3 nucleotides: TGCACCAGCAGCCAGGAGGGAGGGGATAATAACACCGGGGAGCTGTTTTTT. The chain carries TRBV1 and TRBJ2-2; no check of the table's D call, TRBD2, against the DNA was made. TRBV1 is an annotated pseudogene. This CDR3 is built from 17 residues.

The chain is built from TRBV2 and TRBJ2-2, with TRBD1 matching over 7 bases. Trimming removed 6 bases from V and 4 bases from J; junction bases left unmatched: 8. This CDR3 is 15 amino acids long. The V gene's germline CDR1 is SNHLY and CDR2 FYNNEI. The CDR3 loop reads CASRLKGGGTGELFF. The CDR3 region has the DNA TGTGCCAGCAGATTAAAAGGGGGCGGCACCGGGGAGCTGTTTTTT.

The chain has TRBV28 and TRBJ1-4; D is possibly TRBD1 (6 bases). V lost 3 bases to trimming and J lost 4 bases, with 12 bases between them. Germline V gene sequence: CDR1 MDHEN, CDR2 SYDVKM. There are 15 residues in the CDR3. CDR3 region: CASSLQGPNNEKLFF. CDR3 DNA sequence: TGTGCCAGCAGTTTGCAGGGGCCAAATAATGAAAAACTGTTTTTT.

The V and J genes are TRBV9 and TRBJ2-7; 11 bases align to TRBD2. The CDR3 runs to 15 residues. Germline V CDR1 and CDR2: SGDLS, YYNGEE. V was clipped by 3 bases and J by 3 bases; unmatched bases: 5. CDR3 sequence: CASSEGGTSGYEQYF. The CDR3 DNA follows: TGTGCCAGCAGCGAGGGGGGGACTAGCGGCTACGAGCAGTACTTC.

The chain combines TRBV27 with TRBJ2-5; D gene ambiguous. Germline V gene lookup returns CDR1 MNHEY and CDR2 SMNVEV (reference sequence). The germline V and J ends were trimmed by 6 bases and 1 base, with 9 bases remaining between them. This CDR3 has 13 amino acids. CDR3 sequence: CASSPVGQETQYF. CDR3 DNA sequence: TGTGCCAGCAGCCCAGTGGGCCAAGAGACCCAGTACTTC.

CDR3 in amino acids: CATSRDVGGGYHEQYF. Written as DNA, the CDR3 is TGTGCCACCAGCAGAGATGTTGGGGGAGGGTACCACGAGCAGTACTTC. This sequence joins TRBV15 and TRBJ2-7; 7 bases are shared with TRBD2. After removal of 0 bases from V and 5 bases from J, the junction contained 10 bases not matched to a gene. CDR1 is LNHNV, CDR2 YYDKDF, per germline (reference sequence). CDR3 length equals 16 residues.

The chain is built from TRBV27 and TRBJ1-3; D unresolved. The CDR3 runs 15 residues. From germline, CDR1 is MNHEY and CDR2 SMNVEV (reference sequence). The ends were cut back, 6 bases at V and 0 bases at J, with 12 bases in the middle. In nucleotides, the CDR3 is TGTGCCAGCAGCGCTACTTGGACCTCTGGAAACACCATATATTTT. As protein: CASSATWTSGNTIYF.

V gene TRBV11-2 combines with J gene TRBJ2-5; 11 bases agree with TRBD2. Unmatched junction bases numbered 10, after V lost 0 bases and J lost 1 base. Per the germline V gene, CDR1 is SGHAT and CDR2 is FQNNGV. The CDR3 spans 19 residues. The CDR3 loop reads CASSLDVSPGLAVQETQYF. The CDR3 DNA is TGTGCCAGCAGCTTAGACGTTTCGCCGGGACTAGCGGTCCAAGAGACCCAGTACTTC.

The V gene is TRBV5-1, the J gene TRBJ2-1; 7 bases are a match to TRBD1. Germline trimming cut 4 bases from V and 7 bases from J; bases unmatched to any gene: 17. Germline CDR1 SGHRS, CDR2 YFSETQ. This CDR3 spans 17 amino acids. The CDR3 nucleotides are TGCGCCAGCAGCCCAAAAACACCGGACAGGTTTTTTAATGAGCAGTTCTTC. This codes for CASSPKTPDRFFNEQFF. Combining the CDR3 with reference TRBV5-1 and TRBJ2-1 gives the whole variable domain KAGVTQTPRYLIKTRGQQVTLSCSPISGHRSVSWYQQTPGQGLQFLFEYFSETQRNKGNFPGRFSGRQFSNSRSEMNVSTLELGDSALYLCASSPKTPDRFFNEQFFGPGTRLTVL.

The chain has TRBV7-9 and TRBJ1-1, with 7 bases matching TRBD1. Germline loops: CDR1 SEHNR, CDR2 FQNEAQ (reference sequence). The CDR3 runs 18 residues. The ends lost 5 bases at V and 3 bases at J; junction bases unmatched: 18. The CDR3 DNA reads as TGTGCCAGCAGCCGAGGGGGCGGGACCCCACGAGTCTACACTGAAGCTTTCTTT. Protein sequence: CASSRGGGTPRVYTEAFF.

In its sample, this clone was seen a few times. The V gene is TRBV4-1, the J gene TRBJ2-1; a weak D match, TRBD1 (6 bases). Germline loops: CDR1 MGHRA, CDR2 YSYEKL. V lost 4 bases and J 2 bases, leaving 15 bases between the germline ends. The CDR3 consists of 16 residues. CDR3 sequence reads: CASSRLQGATYNEQFF. CDR3 bases: TGCGCCAGCAGCCGATTACAGGGTGCGACCTACAATGAGCAGTTCTTC.

CDR3 residues: CASSGQINTEAFF. The DNA for the CDR3 is TGTGCCAGCTCAGGTCAGATAAACACTGAAGCTTTCTTT. The chain uses TRBV18 and TRBJ1-1, with D unresolved. CDR1 is KGHSH and CDR2 is LQKENI in the germline V gene. The ends were cut back, 5 bases at V and 2 bases at J, with 9 bases in the middle. CDR3 length equals 13 residues.

This chain uses TRBV10-3 with TRBJ1-1, with D maybe TRBD1 (5 bases). The V gene's germline CDR1 is ENHRY and CDR2 SYGVKD. V lost 5 bases to trimming and J lost 1 base, with 11 bases between them. This CDR3 comprises 14 residues. The CDR3 DNA sequence: TGTGCCATCAGTAAGGCCGGGGGGAACACTGAAGCTTTCTTT. Protein product: CAISKAGGNTEAFF.

The chain has TRBV7-3 and TRBJ1-2, with D possibly matching TRBD1 (5 bases). This CDR3 has 17 amino acids. With 3 bases removed from V and 0 bases from J, the gap between germline ends came to 17 bases. In germline, CDR1 is SGHTA, CDR2 FQGTGA. The CDR3 DNA reads TGTGCCAGCAGCTTGTCCGGGGCCGGAGGGACTAACTATGGCTACACCTTC. Protein product: CASSLSGAGGTNYGYTF. The entire variable domain, with the rest obtained from reference TRBV7-3 and TRBJ1-2, is as follows: GAGVSQTPSNKVTEKGKYVELRCDPISGHTALYWYRQSLGQGPEFLIYFQGTGAADDSGLPNDRFFAVRPEGSVSTLKIQRTERGDSAVYLCASSLSGAGGTNYGYTFGSGTRLTVV.

This clone has just one count. This chain uses TRBV29-1 with TRBJ2-6; D gene unclear. Germline values: CDR1 SQVTM, CDR2 ANQGSEA. Trimming removed 0 bases from V and 3 bases from J, with 9 bases in between. This CDR3 is built from 15 residues. The CDR3 sequence is CSVEDLAFGANVLTF. The DNA of the CDR3 is TGCAGCGTTGAAGATTTGGCGTTTGGGGCCAACGTCCTGACTTTC.

The chain couples TRBV5-6 to TRBJ2-3, with TRBD2 as a possible D gene (6 bases). In germline, CDR1 is SGHDT, CDR2 YYEEEE. This CDR3 is 16 amino acids long. V gave up 4 bases and J gave up 0 bases, with 15 bases separating them. The CDR3 protein is CASSTRLATSTDTQYF. The CDR3 DNA reads as TGTGCCAGCAGCACCCGTCTAGCGACGAGCACAGATACGCAGTATTTT. Combining the CDR3 with reference TRBV5-6 and TRBJ2-3 gives the whole variable domain DAGVTQSPTHLIKTRGQQVTLRCSPKSGHDTVSWYQQALGQGPQFIFQYYEEEERQRGNFPDRFSGHQFPNYSSELNVNALLLGDSALYLCASSTRLATSTDTQYFGPGTRLTVL.

Worth noting for this clone: A read error may account for a junction end that differs from germline. The chain is built from TRBV25-1 and TRBJ2-5, with no clear D. CDR1 and CDR2 from the germline V gene are MGHDK and SYGVNS. CDR3 length: 14 residues. As DNA, the CDR3 is TGTGCCAGCAGCGAATTAGGGTACGGAGAGACCCAGTACTTC. Amino acids: CASSELGYGETQYF. The full variable domain, with the rest looked up from reference TRBV25-1 and TRBJ2-5, is EADIYQTPRYLVIGTGKKITLECSQTMGHDKMYWYQQDPGMELHLIHYSYGVNSTEKGDLSSESTVSRIRTEHFPLTLESARPSHTSQYLCASSELGYGETQYFGPGTRLLVL.

The chain employs TRBV28 and TRBJ2-7; 7 positions agree with TRBD2. The CDR3 has 13 residues. CDR1 is MDHEN, CDR2 SYDVKM, per germline. V shed 5 bases, J shed 3 bases, and the junction held 4 bases outside the gene matches. CDR3 sequence: CASSHRTSYEQYF. CDR3 nucleotides: TGTGCCAGCAGTCATAGGACTAGCTACGAGCAGTACTTC. Combining the CDR3 with reference TRBV28 and TRBJ2-7 gives the whole variable domain DVKVTQSSRYLVKRTGEKVFLECVQDMDHENMFWYRQDPGLGLRLIYFSYDVKMKEKGDIPEGYSVSREKKERFSLILESASTNQTSMYLCASSHRTSYEQYFGPGTRLTVT.